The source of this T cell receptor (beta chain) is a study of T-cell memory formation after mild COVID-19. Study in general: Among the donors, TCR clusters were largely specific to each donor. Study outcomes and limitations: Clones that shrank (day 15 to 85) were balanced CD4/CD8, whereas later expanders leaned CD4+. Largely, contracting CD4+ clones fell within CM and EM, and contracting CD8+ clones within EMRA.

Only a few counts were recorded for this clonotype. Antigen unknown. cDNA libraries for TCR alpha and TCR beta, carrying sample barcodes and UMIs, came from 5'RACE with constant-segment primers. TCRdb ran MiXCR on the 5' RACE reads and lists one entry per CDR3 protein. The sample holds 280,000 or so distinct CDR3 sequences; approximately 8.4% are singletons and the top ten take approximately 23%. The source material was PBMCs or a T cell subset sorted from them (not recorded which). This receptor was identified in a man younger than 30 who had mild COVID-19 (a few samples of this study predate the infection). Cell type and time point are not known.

This chain's CDR3 is CASSHSWPQSYTGELFF. Written as DNA, the CDR3 is TGCGCCAGCAGCCACTCGTGGCCTCAGAGCTACACCGGGGAGCTGTTTTTT. The chain combines TRBV4-1 with TRBJ2-2; D call uncertain. CDR1 is MGHRA and CDR2 is YSYEKL in the germline V gene. CDR3 length: 17 residues. Trimming took 3 bases from V and 3 from J, leaving 17 bases between them.